These 19 T cell receptor beta chains were sequenced from one sample in a study of blood T cells in healthy people across ages. Through a sample-barcoded 5' primer and a J-beta primer mix, a second PCR was run for roughly 6 to 11 cycles. MiXCR was run by TCRdb on the 5' RACE reads, yielding one entry per CDR3 protein. Of approximately 800,000 distinct CDR3 sequences in the sample, 20% to 25% are singletons; the top ten hold roughly 3.5%. These data were likewise used in another study, on T cells of mothers and their children.

Material for sequencing was blood. The source of these receptors is a boy aged 5-17 years in good health.

This clonotype was seen a few times. The chain couples TRBV4-1 to TRBJ2-4; 8 nucleotides align to TRBD2. The ends lost 4 bases at V and 1 base at J; junction bases unmatched: 12. There are 18 residues in the CDR3. Per the germline V gene, CDR1 is MGHRA and CDR2 is YSYEKL. The CDR3: CASSRHPGPSGAKNIQYF. DNA for the CDR3: TGCGCCAGCAGCCGGCACCCGGGGCCTAGCGGGGCCAAAAACATTCAGTACTTC.

In this sample, this clonotype turned up a few times. The V call is TRBV7-3, the J call TRBJ2-1; D gene ambiguous. CDR1 is SGHTA and CDR2 is FQGTGA in the germline V gene. CDR3 length: 15 residues. Trimming left V 6 bases short and J 3 bases short, with 15 bases between. The CDR3 nucleotides read TGTGCCAGCAGTTTCGCGGCCGGTGTCTACAATGAGCAGTTCTTC. Translated, it gives CASSFAAGVYNEQFF. The whole variable domain, filled in from reference TRBV7-3 and TRBJ2-1, reads GAGVSQTPSNKVTEKGKYVELRCDPISGHTALYWYRQSLGQGPEFLIYFQGTGAADDSGLPNDRFFAVRPEGSVSTLKIQRTERGDSAVYLCASSFAAGVYNEQFFGPGTRLTVL.

The chain has TRBV5-1 and TRBJ2-1, with 15 bases lining up with TRBD2. V shed 7 bases, J shed 12 bases, and the junction held 14 bases outside the gene matches. Germline loops: CDR1 SGHRS, CDR2 YFSETQ. This CDR3 is 16 amino acids long. The CDR3 spells CASGPGLAGGKGWQFF. CDR3 DNA: TGCGCCAGCGGACCGGGACTAGCGGGGGGTAAAGGATGGCAGTTCTTC.

The chain recombines TRBV12-3 or TRBV12-4 with TRBJ2-5, with TRBD2 identical over 7 bases. The ends lost 0 bases at V and 5 bases at J; junction bases unmatched: 6. This CDR3 has 15 residues. The CDR3 loop is CASSLAGPGGETQYF. CDR3 in DNA: TGTGCCAGCAGTTTAGCGGGACCCGGGGGGGAGACCCAGTACTTC.

The rearrangement links TRBV7-2 to TRBJ2-1, with TRBD1 as a possible D gene (5 bases). Germline-derived CDR1 and CDR2 are SGHTA and FQGNSA. Between the trimmed V and J ends, which lost 6 bases and 0 bases, there was a span of 12 bases. There are 15 residues in the CDR3. This chain's CDR3 is CASRQQGSSYNEQFF. In DNA form, the CDR3 reads TGTGCCAGCAGACAGCAGGGTAGCTCCTACAATGAGCAGTTCTTC.

The V and J genes are TRBV20-1 and TRBJ2-1, with 7 bases aligning to TRBD2. The ends lost 1 base at V and 4 bases at J; junction bases unmatched: 7. In germline, CDR1 is DFQATT, CDR2 SNEGSKA (reference sequence). This CDR3 region has 15 residues. The CDR3 bases are TGCAGTGCTAGAGGACTAGCTGTTTTTTACAATGAGCAGTTCTTC. It translates to CSARGLAVFYNEQFF.

This clonotype was detected only a few times. The chain recombines TRBV12-3 or TRBV12-4 with TRBJ1-4, with a possible D match to TRBD1 (6 bases). The CDR3 has 14 amino acids. V was trimmed by 5 bases and J by 8 bases, leaving 15 bases between them. CDR3 loop: CASSISAGVEKLFF. The CDR3 coding sequence is TGTGCCAGCAGTATAAGCGCAGGGGTGGAAAAACTGTTTTTT.

This chain links TRBV29-1 with TRBJ2-5; 12 bases agree with TRBD2. The J call could be wrong; TRBJ2-1 is a better fit for the DNA end. Germline V gene sequence: CDR1 SQVTM, CDR2 ANQGSEA. The CDR3 runs to 14 residues. As DNA, the CDR3 is TGCAGCGTCACTAGCGGGAGGAGGCTGGATGAGCAGTTCTTC. Its translation is CSVTSGRRLDEQFF.

This clonotype has only a few counts. V and J are TRBV20-1 and TRBJ2-7; 9 bases align to TRBD2. The CDR3 is 16 residues long. Germline CDR1 reads DFQATT; CDR2 reads SNEGSKA (reference sequence). V lost 2 bases to trimming and J lost 2 bases; unmatched junction nucleotides: 10. Written as DNA, the CDR3 is TGCAGTGCTAGAAATATACTAGCGGGTCTAGCCTACGAGCAGTACTTC. This gives the protein CSARNILAGLAYEQYF.

This chain links TRBV7-2 with TRBJ2-1; D may be TRBD1 or TRBD2 (5 bases each). From germline, CDR1 is SGHTA and CDR2 FQGNSA. V dropped 1 base and J dropped 14 bases, with 12 bases sitting between them. This CDR3 comprises 12 residues. CDR3 sequence reads: CASSLEGRVKFF. CDR3 in DNA: TGTGCCAGCAGCTTAGAGGGACGTGTTAAGTTCTTC.

There are many counts of this clonotype. The rearrangement uses TRBV29-1 and TRBJ2-1; D call uncertain. This CDR3 has 10 amino acids. Trimming shortened V by 4 bases and J by 3 bases, and 1 base separated the two germline ends. The germline CDR1 and CDR2 sequences are SQVTM and ANQGSEA. CDR3 coding DNA: TGCAGCGTTGGCTACAATGAGCAGTTCTTC. This sequence encodes CSVGYNEQFF.

This chain connects TRBV7-9 to TRBJ2-3; D is unresolved. The germline V and J ends were trimmed by 2 bases and 6 bases, with 9 bases remaining between them. The CDR3 runs 13 residues. CDR1 and CDR2 (germline): SEHNR, FQNEAQ (reference sequence). The CDR3 DNA reads TGTGCCAGCAGCTTAATAGCTGGGGATACGCAGTATTTT. This gives the protein CASSLIAGDTQYF.

CDR3 loop: CASSLGMSGEQYF. DNA of the CDR3: TGTGCCAGCAGTTTGGGGATGTCGGGCGAGCAGTACTTC. This sequence joins TRBV27 and TRBJ2-7; D is unclear. The CDR3 spans 13 residues. In germline, CDR1 is MNHEY, CDR2 SMNVEV (reference sequence). V shed 3 bases and J shed 6 bases, with 12 bases lying between them.

The chain is built from TRBV4-3 and TRBJ1-3; D remains unclear. Germline values: CDR1 LGHNA, CDR2 YSLEER. V was pared by 0 bases and J by 0 bases, with 6 bases between. The CDR3 spans 15 residues. The CDR3 region is CASSQDLSSGNTIYF. In DNA form, the CDR3 reads TGCGCCAGCAGCCAAGATTTGAGCTCTGGAAACACCATATATTTT.

CDR3 nucleotides: TGTGCCAGTAAGAAAGGGGGGTACGTGACTGAAGCTTTCTTT. Amino acids: CASKKGGYVTEAFF. The rearrangement joins TRBV11-2 to TRBJ1-1; D perhaps matches TRBD1 (6 bases). The V end lost 9 bases, the J end lost 5 bases, and 19 bases lay between the germline ends. The CDR3 runs to 14 residues. Germline V gives CDR1 SGHAT, CDR2 FQNNGV.

Remarks on this clonotype: At one of its ends the junction is not consistent with the germline gene, which may arise from a read error. The V and J genes are TRBV7-3 and TRBJ2-7; 7 bases agree with TRBD2. The J call could be wrong; TRBJ2-5 is a better fit for the DNA end. The CDR3 has 15 amino acids. Per germline, CDR1 SGHTA and CDR2 FQGTGA. CDR3: CAGSPNGGSGETQYF. DNA for the CDR3: TGTGCCGGCAGCCCCAACGGAGGTAGCGGGGAGACCCAGTACTTC.

A few counts support this clonotype. Written as DNA, the CDR3 is TGCAGCGTTGAATGGGGGAGGGACAGCCCAAACACTGAAGCTTTCTTT. Its protein is CSVEWGRDSPNTEAFF. V and J are TRBV29-1 and TRBJ1-1, with 7 bases matching TRBD1. Germline V lookup: CDR1 SQVTM, CDR2 ANQGSEA. After removal of 2 bases from V and 2 bases from J, the junction contained 11 bases not matched to a gene. This CDR3 contains 16 residues. Complete variable domain (other parts from reference TRBV29-1 and TRBJ1-1): SAVISQKPSRDICQRGTSLTIQCQVDSQVTMMFWYRQQPGQSLTLIATANQGSEATYESGFVIDKFPISRPNLTFSTLTVSNMSPEDSSIYLCSVEWGRDSPNTEAFFGQGTRLTVV.

The chain employs TRBV20-1 and TRBJ2-6; 13 bases fit TRBD2. V shed 3 bases and J 0 bases; nucleotides not matched to a gene: 5. Germline CDR1 and CDR2: DFQATT and SNEGSKA (reference sequence). CDR3 size: 18 residues. As DNA, the CDR3 is TGCAGTGCTAGGTTGGGACTAGCGGGGATCTCTGGGGCCAACGTCCTGACTTTC. This gives the protein CSARLGLAGISGANVLTF.

This clonotype appeared a few times. V usage is TRBV20-1 and J usage is TRBJ2-5; TRBD1 matches at 11 bases. CDR3 length: 18 residues. Germline CDR1 reads DFQATT; CDR2 reads SNEGSKA (reference sequence). The ends lost 5 bases at V and 0 bases at J; junction bases unmatched: 14. The CDR3 loop reads CSAHGTGQGAQYQETQYF. In DNA form, the CDR3 reads TGCAGTGCTCACGGCACTGGACAGGGGGCGCAGTACCAAGAGACCCAGTACTTC.